This TCR beta chain emerged from a study of blood T cells in healthy people across ages. Overall study results and limits: Versus aged donors, long-lived donors had higher diversity and more naive CD4+ cells. With age, beta diversity per million T cells declined roughly linearly, significantly by 30 to 40. Estimated diversity across one million T cells was deemed an underestimate.

A second PCR of about 7 to 12 cycles used a sample-barcoded 5' primer and a J-beta primer mix. Researchers report that a template-switch adaptor with 12 random nucleotides tagged each cDNA molecule. TCRdb reanalysed the 5' RACE reads using MiXCR and keeps one entry per CDR3 protein. The sample carries roughly 2 million distinct CDR3 sequences, just under 50% recorded once. The CDR3 is made up of 13 amino acids. CDR1 and CDR2 from the germline V gene are SQVTM and ANQGSEA. Trimming stripped 4 bases from V and 3 bases from J, with 13 bases between. This clonotype was recorded only once. The antigen is not known. A much larger clone differs by one base, so this may be a read error.

This chain connects TRBV29-1 to TRBJ2-7, with D tentatively TRBD1 (6 bases). Sequenced material: blood. The source of this sequence is a woman aged 40 to 50 in good health. Written as DNA, the CDR3 is TGCAGCGTTGCTGCGGACAGCGACTACGAGCAGTACTTC. This translates into CSVAADSDYEQYF.